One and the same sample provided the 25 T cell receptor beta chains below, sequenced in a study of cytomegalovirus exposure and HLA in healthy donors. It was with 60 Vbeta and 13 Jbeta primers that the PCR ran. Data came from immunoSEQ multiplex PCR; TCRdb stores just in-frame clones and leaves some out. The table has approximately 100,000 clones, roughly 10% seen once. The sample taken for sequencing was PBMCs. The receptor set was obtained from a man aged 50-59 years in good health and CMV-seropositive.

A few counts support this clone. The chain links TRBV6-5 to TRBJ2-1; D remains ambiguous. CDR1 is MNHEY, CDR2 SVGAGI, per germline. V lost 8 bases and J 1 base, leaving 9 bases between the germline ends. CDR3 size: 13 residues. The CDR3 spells CASFSGSYNEQFF. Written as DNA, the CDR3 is TGTGCCAGCTTTTCGGGTTCCTACAATGAGCAGTTCTTC.

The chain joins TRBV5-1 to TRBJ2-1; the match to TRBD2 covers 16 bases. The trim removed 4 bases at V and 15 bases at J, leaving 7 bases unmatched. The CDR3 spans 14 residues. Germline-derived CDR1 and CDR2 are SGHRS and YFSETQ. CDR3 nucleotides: TGCGCCAGCAGCCCGGGACTAGCGGGAGGGCTTACGTTCTTC. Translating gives CASSPGLAGGLTFF.

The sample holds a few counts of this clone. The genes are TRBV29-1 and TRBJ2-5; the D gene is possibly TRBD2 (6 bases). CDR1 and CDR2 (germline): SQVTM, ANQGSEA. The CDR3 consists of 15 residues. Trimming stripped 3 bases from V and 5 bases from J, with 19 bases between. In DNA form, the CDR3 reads TGCAGCGTTGACTCTAGGCGGGGCTCCCCGGAGACCCAGTACTTC. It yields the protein CSVDSRRGSPETQYF.

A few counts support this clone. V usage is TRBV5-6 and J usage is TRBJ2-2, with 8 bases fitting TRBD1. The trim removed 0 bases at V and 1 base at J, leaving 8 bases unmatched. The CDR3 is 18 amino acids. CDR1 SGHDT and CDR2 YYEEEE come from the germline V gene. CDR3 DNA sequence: TGTGCCAGCAGCTTGGTTACAGGGGGACAGCGGAACACCGGGGAGCTGTTTTTT. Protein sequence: CASSLVTGGQRNTGELFF.

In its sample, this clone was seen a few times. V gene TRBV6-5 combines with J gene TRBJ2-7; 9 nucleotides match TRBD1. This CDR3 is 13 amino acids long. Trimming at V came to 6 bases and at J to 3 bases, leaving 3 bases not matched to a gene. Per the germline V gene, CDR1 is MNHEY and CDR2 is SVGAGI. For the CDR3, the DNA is TGTGCCAGCAGGGGGACAGGGAGCTACGAGCAGTACTTC. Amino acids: CASRGTGSYEQYF.

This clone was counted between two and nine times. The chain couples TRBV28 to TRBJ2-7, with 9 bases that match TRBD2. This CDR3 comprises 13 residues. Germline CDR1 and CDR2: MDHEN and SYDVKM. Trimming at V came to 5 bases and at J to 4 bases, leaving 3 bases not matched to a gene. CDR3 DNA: TGTGCCAGCAGTCTAGCGGGGTGGTACGAGCAGTACTTC. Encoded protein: CASSLAGWYEQYF.

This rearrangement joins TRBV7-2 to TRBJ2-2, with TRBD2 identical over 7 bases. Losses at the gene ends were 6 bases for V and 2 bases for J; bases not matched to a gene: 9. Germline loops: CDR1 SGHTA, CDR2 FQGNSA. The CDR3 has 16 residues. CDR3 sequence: CASSPGLVQNTGELFF. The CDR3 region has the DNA TGTGCCAGCAGTCCCGGACTAGTCCAAAACACCGGGGAGCTGTTTTTT.

CDR3 in DNA: TGTGCCAGCAGTTGGACTAGTAAGGCGCCCGACATTCAGTACTTC. Translating it yields CASSWTSKAPDIQYF. The chain employs TRBV6-5 and TRBJ2-4; 7 bases are shared with TRBD2. Germline CDR1 is MNHEY and CDR2 is SVGAGI. Germline trimming cut 4 bases from V and 8 bases from J; bases unmatched to any gene: 11. This CDR3 region has 15 residues.

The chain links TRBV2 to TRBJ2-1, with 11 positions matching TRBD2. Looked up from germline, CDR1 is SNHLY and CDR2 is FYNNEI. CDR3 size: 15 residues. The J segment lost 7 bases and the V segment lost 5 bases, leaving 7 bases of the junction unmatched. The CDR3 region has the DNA TGTGCCAGCAGTAATAGCGGGAGGGCCACGAATGAGCAGTTCTTC. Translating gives CASSNSGRATNEQFF.

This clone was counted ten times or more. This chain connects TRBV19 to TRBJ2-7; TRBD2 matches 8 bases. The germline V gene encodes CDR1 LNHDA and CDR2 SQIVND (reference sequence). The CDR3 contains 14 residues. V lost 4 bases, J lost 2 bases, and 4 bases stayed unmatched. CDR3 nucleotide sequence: TGTGCCAGTAGTACCCTAGCGGGCCCCTACGAGCAGTACTTC. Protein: CASSTLAGPYEQYF.

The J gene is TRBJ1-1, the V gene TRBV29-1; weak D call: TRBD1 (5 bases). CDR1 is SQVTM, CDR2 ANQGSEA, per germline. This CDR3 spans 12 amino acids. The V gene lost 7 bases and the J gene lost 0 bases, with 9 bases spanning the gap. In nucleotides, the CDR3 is TGCAGCGCGACAGTGATGAACACTGAAGCTTTCTTT. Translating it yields CSATVMNTEAFF.

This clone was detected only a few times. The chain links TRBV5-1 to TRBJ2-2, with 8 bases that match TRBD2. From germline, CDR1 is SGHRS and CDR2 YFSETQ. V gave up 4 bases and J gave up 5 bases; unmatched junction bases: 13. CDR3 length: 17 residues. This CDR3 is CASSPRAGGAGTGELFF. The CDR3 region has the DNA TGCGCCAGCAGCCCCCGTGCGGGGGGCGCCGGGACCGGGGAGCTGTTTTTT.

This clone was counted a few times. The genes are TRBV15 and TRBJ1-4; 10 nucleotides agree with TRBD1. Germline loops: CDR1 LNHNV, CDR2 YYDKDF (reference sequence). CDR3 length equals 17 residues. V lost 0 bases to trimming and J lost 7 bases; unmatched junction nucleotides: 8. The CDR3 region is CATSRDEKGQGFEKLFF. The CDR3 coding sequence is TGTGCCACCAGCAGAGATGAAAAGGGACAGGGGTTTGAAAAACTGTTTTTT.

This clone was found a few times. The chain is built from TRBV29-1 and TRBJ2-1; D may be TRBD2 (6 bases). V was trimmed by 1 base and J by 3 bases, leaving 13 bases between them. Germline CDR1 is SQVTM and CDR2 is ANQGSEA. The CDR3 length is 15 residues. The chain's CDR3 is CSVEVWDSNYNEQFF. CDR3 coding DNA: TGCAGCGTTGAAGTATGGGACTCTAACTACAATGAGCAGTTCTTC.

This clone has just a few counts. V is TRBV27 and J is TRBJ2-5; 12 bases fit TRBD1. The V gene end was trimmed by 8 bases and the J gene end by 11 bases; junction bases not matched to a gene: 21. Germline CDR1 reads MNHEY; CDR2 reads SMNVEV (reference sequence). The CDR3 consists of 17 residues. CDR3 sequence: CASAPRTRDRGRQEQYF. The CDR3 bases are TGTGCCAGCGCTCCACGCACTCGGGACAGGGGGCGTCAAGAGCAGTACTTC.

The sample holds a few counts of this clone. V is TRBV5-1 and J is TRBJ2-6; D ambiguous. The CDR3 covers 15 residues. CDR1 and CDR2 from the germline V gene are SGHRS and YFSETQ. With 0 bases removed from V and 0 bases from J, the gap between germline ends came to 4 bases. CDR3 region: CASSLAYSGANVLTF. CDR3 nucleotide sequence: TGCGCCAGCAGCTTGGCTTACTCTGGGGCCAACGTCCTGACTTTC.

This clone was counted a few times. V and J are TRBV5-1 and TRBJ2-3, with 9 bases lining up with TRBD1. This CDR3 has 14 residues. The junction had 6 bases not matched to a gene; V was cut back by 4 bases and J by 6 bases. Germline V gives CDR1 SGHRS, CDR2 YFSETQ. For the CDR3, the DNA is TGCGCCAGCAGCACCTCCGGGACAGGGGATACGCAGTATTTT. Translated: CASSTSGTGDTQYF.

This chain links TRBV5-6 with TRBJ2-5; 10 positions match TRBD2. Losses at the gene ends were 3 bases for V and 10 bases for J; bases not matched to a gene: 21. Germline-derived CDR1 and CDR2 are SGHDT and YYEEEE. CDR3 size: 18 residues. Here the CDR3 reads CASSSWGRLAGASGGQYF. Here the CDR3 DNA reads TGTGCCAGCAGCTCTTGGGGAAGACTAGCGGGTGCCTCAGGGGGCCAGTACTTC.

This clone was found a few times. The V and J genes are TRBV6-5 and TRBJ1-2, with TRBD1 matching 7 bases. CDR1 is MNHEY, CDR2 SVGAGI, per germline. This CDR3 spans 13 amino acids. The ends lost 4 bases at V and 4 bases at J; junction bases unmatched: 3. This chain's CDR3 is CASSSGQLYGYTF. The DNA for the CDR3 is TGTGCCAGCAGTTCGGGACAGCTCTATGGCTACACCTTC.

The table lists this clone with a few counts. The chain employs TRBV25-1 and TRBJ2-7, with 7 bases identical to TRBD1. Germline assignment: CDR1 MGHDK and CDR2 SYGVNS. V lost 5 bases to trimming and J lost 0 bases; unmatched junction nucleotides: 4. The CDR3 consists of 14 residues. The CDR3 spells CASSTQGSSYEQYF. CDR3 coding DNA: TGTGCCAGCAGTACACAGGGGTCCTCCTACGAGCAGTACTTC.

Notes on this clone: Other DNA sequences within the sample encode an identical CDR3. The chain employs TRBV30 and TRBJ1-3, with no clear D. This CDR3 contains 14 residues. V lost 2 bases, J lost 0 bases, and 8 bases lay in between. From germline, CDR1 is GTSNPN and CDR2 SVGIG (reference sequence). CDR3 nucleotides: TGTGCCTGGAGTTACTCCCCCTCTGGAAACACCATATATTTT. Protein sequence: CAWSYSPSGNTIYF.

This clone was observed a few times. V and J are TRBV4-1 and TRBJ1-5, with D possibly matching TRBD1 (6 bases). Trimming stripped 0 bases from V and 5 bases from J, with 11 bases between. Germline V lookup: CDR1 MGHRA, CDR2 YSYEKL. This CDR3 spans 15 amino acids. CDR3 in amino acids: CASSQDWGRHQPQHF. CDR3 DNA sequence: TGCGCCAGCAGCCAAGATTGGGGGCGCCATCAGCCCCAGCATTTT.

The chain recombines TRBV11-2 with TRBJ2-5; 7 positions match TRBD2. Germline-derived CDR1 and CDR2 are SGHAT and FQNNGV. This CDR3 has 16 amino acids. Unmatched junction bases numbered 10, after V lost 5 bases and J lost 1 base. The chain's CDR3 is CASSLTPSGFQETQYF. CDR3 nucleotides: TGTGCCAGCAGCCTGACTCCTAGCGGATTCCAAGAGACCCAGTACTTC.

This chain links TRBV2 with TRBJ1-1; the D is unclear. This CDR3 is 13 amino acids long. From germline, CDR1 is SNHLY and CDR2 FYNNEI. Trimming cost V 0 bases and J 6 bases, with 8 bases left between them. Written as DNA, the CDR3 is TGTGCCAGCAGTGAAGCGAGGGTAGCTGAAGCTTTCTTT. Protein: CASSEARVAEAFF.

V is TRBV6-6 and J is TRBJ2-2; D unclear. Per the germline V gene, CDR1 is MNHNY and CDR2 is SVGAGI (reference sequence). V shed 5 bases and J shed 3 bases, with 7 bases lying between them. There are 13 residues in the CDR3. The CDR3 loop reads CASSVTDTGELFF. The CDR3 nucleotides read TGTGCCAGCAGTGTTACAGACACCGGGGAGCTGTTTTTT.